Given below is one T cell receptor (beta chain) in context. TCRdb re-called the 5' RACE reads through MiXCR, storing one row per CDR3 protein. The sample comprises some 310,000 distinct CDR3 sequences, 20% of which are singletons, and roughly a fifth rests with the top ten. The data originate from a study of T-cell memory formation after mild COVID-19. Germline V gene sequence: CDR1 SEHNR, CDR2 FQNEAQ (reference sequence). The CDR3 has 16 residues. The trim removed 3 bases at V and 7 bases at J, leaving 11 bases unmatched. This rearrangement joins TRBV7-9 to TRBJ2-1; 8 nucleotides align to TRBD2. Sequences were obtained from PBMCs or a T cell subset sorted from them (not recorded which). The TCR sequence derives from a man aged 18 to 29 who had mild COVID-19 (a few samples of this study predate the infection). Cell type and time point are not known. The CDR3 nucleotides read TGTGCCAGCAGCTTCTCCGGGGGGGCGCTCCGGAATGAGCAGTTCTTC. It specifies CASSFSGGALRNEQFF.